This T cell receptor (beta chain) was identified during a study of blood T cell repertoires in COVID-19. The wider study: In each case, the material was cDNA or gDNA derived from T cells, B-cell-depleted T cells, or PBMCs.

Data came from immunoSEQ multiplex PCR; TCRdb stores just in-frame clones and leaves some out. The sample carries just under 150,000 clones, more than 75% recorded once. In its sample, this clone was seen a few times. Deletions cut 6 bases from V and 7 bases from J, with 21 bases between. The CDR3 runs to 15 residues. Germline CDR1 reads MNHEY; CDR2 reads SVGAGI. The sample consisted of peripheral blood. The V gene is TRBV6-5, the J gene TRBJ1-2; unclear D gene. The source is a human donor in a cohort sampled during active COVID-19. CDR3: CASRLDEYGPGGYTF. The CDR3 region has the DNA TGTGCCAGCAGGTTGGATGAGTATGGTCCGGGTGGCTACACCTTC.